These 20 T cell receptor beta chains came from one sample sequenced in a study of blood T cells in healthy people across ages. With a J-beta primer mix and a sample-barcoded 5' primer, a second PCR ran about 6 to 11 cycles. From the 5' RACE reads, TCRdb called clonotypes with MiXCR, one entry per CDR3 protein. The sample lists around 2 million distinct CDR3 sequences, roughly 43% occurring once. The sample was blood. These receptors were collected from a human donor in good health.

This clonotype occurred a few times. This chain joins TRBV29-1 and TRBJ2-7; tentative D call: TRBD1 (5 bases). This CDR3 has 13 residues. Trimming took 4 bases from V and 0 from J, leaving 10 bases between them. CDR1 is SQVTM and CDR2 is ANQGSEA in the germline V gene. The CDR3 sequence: CSVGTTSSYEQYF. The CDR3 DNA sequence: TGCAGCGTTGGGACAACGAGCTCCTACGAGCAGTACTTC.

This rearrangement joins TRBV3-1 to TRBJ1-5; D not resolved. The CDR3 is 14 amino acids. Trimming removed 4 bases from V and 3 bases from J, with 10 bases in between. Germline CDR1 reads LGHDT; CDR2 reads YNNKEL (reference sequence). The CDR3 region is CASSLRLNNQPQHF. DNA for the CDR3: TGTGCCAGCAGCCTACGACTCAACAATCAGCCCCAGCATTTT. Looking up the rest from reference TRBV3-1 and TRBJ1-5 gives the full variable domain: DTAVSQTPKYLVTQMGNDKSIKCEQNLGHDTMYWYKQDSKKFLKIMFSYNNKELIINETVPNRFSPKSPDKAHLNLHINSLELGDSAVYFCASSLRLNNQPQHFGDGTRLSIL.

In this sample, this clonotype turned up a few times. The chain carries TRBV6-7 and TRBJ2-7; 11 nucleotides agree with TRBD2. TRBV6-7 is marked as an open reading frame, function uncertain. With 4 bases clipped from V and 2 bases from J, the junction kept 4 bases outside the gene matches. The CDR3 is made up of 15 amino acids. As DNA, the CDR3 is TGTGCCAGCAGTTCGGGACTAGCGGATGCCTACGAGCAGTACTTC. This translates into CASSSGLADAYEQYF.

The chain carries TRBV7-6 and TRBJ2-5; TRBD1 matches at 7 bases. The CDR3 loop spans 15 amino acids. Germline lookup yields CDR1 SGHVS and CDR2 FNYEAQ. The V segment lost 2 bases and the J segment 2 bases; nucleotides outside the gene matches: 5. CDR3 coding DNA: TGTGCCAGCAGCTTAAATCCGGGACAGCAAGAGACCCAGTACTTC. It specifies CASSLNPGQQETQYF.

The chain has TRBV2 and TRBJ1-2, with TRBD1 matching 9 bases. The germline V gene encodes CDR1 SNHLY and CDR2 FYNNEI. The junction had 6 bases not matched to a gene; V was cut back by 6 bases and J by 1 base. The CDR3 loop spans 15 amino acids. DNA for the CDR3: TGTGCCAGCAGACATGGGACAGGGAGTAACTATGGCTACACCTTC. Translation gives CASRHGTGSNYGYTF.

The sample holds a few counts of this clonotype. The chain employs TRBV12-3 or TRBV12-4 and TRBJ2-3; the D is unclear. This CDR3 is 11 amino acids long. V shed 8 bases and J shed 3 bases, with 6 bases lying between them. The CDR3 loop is CASFETDTQYF. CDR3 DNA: TGTGCCAGCTTTGAAACAGATACGCAGTATTTT.

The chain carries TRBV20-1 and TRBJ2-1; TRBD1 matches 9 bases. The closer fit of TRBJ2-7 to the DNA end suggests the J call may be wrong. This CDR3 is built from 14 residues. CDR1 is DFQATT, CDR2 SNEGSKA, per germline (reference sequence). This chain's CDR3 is CSAIRGQGRDEQYF. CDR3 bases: TGCAGTGCTATCCGGGGACAGGGACGGGACGAGCAGTACTTC.

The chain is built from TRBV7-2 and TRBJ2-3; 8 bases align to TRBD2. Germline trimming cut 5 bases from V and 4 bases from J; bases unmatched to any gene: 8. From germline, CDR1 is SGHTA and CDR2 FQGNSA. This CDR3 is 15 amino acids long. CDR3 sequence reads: CASSPGGAGADTQYF. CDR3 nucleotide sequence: TGTGCCAGCAGCCCCGGGGGGGCGGGAGCAGATACGCAGTATTTT.

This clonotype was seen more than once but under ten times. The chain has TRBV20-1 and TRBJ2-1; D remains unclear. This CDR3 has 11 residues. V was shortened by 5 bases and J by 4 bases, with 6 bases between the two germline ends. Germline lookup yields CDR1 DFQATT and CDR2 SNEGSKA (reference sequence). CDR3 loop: CSAPEYNEQFF. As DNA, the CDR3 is TGCAGTGCTCCCGAATACAATGAGCAGTTCTTC.

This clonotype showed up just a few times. The CDR3 bases are TGTGCCAGCAGTTACCCGGGGGGTGAGCAGTTCTTC. Protein sequence: CASSYPGGEQFF. This chain connects TRBV6-5 to TRBJ2-1; 7 nucleotides align to TRBD2. Germline V lookup: CDR1 MNHEY, CDR2 SVGAGI. V shed 2 bases, J shed 9 bases, and the junction held 1 base outside the gene matches. The CDR3 consists of 12 residues.

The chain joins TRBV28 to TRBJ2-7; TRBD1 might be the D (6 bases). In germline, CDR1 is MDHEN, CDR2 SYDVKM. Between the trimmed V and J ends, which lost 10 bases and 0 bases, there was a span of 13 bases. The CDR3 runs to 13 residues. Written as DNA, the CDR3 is TGTGCCACCTTCAGGACAGCCTCCTACGAGCAGTACTTC. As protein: CATFRTASYEQYF.

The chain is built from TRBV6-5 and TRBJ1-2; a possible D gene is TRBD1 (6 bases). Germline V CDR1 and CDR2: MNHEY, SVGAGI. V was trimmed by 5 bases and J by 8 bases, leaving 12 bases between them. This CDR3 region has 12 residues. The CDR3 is CASSKQGSGYTF. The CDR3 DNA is TGTGCCAGCAGTAAACAGGGTAGCGGCTACACCTTC.

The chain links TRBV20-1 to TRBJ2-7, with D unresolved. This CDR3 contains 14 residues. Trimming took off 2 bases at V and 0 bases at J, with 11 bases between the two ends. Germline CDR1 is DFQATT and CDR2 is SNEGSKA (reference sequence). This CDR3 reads CSARFSLTSYEQYF. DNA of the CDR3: TGCAGTGCTAGATTCAGCTTGACCTCCTACGAGCAGTACTTC.

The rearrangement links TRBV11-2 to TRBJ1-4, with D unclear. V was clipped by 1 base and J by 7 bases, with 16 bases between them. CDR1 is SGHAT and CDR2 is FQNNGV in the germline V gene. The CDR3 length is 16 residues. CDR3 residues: CASSLGERPFGEKLFF. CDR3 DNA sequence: TGTGCCAGCAGCTTAGGAGAAAGGCCTTTCGGTGAAAAACTGTTTTTT.

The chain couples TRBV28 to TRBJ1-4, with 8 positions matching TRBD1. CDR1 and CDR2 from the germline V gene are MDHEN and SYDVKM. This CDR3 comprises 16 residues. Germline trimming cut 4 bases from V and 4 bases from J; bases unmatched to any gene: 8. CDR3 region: CASSSRTGILNEKLFF. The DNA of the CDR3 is TGTGCCAGCAGTTCCCGGACAGGGATCCTTAATGAAAAACTGTTTTTT. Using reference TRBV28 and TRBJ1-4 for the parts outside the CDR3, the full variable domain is DVKVTQSSRYLVKRTGEKVFLECVQDMDHENMFWYRQDPGLGLRLIYFSYDVKMKEKGDIPEGYSVSREKKERFSLILESASTNQTSMYLCASSSRTGILNEKLFFGSGTQLSVL.

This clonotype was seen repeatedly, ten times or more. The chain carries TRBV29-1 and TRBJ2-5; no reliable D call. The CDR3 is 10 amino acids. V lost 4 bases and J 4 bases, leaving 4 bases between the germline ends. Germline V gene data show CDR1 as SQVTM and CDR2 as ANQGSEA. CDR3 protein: CSVGSETQYF. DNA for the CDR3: TGCAGCGTTGGTTCAGAGACCCAGTACTTC.

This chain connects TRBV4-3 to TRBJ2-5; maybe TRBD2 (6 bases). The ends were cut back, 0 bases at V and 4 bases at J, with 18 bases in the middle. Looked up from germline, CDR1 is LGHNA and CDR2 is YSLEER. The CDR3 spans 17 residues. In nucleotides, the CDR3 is TGCGCCAGCAGCCAAGATATGACCGGGGGTTCGAGAGAGACCCAGTACTTC. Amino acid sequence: CASSQDMTGGSRETQYF.

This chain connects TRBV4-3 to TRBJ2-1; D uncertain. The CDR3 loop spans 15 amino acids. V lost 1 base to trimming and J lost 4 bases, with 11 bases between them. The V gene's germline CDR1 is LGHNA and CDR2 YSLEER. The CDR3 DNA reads TGCGCCAGCAGCCAAGCAGACACTCTTTACAATGAGCAGTTCTTC. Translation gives CASSQADTLYNEQFF.

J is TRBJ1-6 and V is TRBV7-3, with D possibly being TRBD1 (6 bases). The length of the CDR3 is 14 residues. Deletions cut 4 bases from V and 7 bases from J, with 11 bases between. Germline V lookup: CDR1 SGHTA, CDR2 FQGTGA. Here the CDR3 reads CASSSDRDNSPLHF. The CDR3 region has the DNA TGTGCCAGCAGCTCGGACAGAGACAATTCACCCCTCCACTTT.

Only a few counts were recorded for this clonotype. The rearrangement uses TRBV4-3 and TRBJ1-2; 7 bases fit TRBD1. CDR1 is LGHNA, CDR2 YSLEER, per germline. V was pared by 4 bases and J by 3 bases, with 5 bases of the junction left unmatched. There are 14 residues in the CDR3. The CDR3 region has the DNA TGCGCCAGCAGCCGGTCGGACAGGCACTATGGCTACACCTTC. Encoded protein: CASSRSDRHYGYTF.